Listed below are T cell receptor beta chains from one sample, sequenced in a study of technical replicates of blood from several donors. TCRdb's copy holds only in-frame clones and misses some; the assay was immunoSEQ multiplex PCR. In the table there are more than 65,000 clones, 85% to 95% of which are singletons. The sequencing input was T cells isolated from PBMCs. Receptors originate from a human donor in good health. Each CDR3 is given without its conserved first and last residue.

length	J	V	CDR3
14	TRBJ1-4	TRBV4-1	ASSQEGSTRSEKLF
13	TRBJ2-2	TRBV6-5	ASRPDRLNTGELF
9	TRBJ1-1	TRBV28	ASSSNTEAF
13	TRBJ2-3	TRBV2	ATISGRDGTDTQY
12	TRBJ1-5	TRBV11-2	ASRIGPEGQPQH
12	TRBJ1-1	TRBV27	ASSLTGMNTEAF
11	TRBJ1-2	TRBV11-2	ASRPAGGYGYT
15	TRBJ2-1	TRBV10-3	AISGQGNFGSYNEQF
13	TRBJ1-2	TRBV5-1	ASSPDSSRLYGYT
14	TRBJ2-2	TRBV5-4	ASSLPLAGGPRELF
14	TRBJ1-1	TRBV5-6	ASSSFRVTVGTEAF
11	TRBJ2-5	TRBV25-1	ASSFTGQETQY
13	TRBJ1-2	TRBV6-5	ASSSGTAPNYGYT
12	TRBJ2-1	TRBV27	ASSEEGTNNEQF
10	TRBJ1-1	TRBV5-1	ASSFMNTEAF